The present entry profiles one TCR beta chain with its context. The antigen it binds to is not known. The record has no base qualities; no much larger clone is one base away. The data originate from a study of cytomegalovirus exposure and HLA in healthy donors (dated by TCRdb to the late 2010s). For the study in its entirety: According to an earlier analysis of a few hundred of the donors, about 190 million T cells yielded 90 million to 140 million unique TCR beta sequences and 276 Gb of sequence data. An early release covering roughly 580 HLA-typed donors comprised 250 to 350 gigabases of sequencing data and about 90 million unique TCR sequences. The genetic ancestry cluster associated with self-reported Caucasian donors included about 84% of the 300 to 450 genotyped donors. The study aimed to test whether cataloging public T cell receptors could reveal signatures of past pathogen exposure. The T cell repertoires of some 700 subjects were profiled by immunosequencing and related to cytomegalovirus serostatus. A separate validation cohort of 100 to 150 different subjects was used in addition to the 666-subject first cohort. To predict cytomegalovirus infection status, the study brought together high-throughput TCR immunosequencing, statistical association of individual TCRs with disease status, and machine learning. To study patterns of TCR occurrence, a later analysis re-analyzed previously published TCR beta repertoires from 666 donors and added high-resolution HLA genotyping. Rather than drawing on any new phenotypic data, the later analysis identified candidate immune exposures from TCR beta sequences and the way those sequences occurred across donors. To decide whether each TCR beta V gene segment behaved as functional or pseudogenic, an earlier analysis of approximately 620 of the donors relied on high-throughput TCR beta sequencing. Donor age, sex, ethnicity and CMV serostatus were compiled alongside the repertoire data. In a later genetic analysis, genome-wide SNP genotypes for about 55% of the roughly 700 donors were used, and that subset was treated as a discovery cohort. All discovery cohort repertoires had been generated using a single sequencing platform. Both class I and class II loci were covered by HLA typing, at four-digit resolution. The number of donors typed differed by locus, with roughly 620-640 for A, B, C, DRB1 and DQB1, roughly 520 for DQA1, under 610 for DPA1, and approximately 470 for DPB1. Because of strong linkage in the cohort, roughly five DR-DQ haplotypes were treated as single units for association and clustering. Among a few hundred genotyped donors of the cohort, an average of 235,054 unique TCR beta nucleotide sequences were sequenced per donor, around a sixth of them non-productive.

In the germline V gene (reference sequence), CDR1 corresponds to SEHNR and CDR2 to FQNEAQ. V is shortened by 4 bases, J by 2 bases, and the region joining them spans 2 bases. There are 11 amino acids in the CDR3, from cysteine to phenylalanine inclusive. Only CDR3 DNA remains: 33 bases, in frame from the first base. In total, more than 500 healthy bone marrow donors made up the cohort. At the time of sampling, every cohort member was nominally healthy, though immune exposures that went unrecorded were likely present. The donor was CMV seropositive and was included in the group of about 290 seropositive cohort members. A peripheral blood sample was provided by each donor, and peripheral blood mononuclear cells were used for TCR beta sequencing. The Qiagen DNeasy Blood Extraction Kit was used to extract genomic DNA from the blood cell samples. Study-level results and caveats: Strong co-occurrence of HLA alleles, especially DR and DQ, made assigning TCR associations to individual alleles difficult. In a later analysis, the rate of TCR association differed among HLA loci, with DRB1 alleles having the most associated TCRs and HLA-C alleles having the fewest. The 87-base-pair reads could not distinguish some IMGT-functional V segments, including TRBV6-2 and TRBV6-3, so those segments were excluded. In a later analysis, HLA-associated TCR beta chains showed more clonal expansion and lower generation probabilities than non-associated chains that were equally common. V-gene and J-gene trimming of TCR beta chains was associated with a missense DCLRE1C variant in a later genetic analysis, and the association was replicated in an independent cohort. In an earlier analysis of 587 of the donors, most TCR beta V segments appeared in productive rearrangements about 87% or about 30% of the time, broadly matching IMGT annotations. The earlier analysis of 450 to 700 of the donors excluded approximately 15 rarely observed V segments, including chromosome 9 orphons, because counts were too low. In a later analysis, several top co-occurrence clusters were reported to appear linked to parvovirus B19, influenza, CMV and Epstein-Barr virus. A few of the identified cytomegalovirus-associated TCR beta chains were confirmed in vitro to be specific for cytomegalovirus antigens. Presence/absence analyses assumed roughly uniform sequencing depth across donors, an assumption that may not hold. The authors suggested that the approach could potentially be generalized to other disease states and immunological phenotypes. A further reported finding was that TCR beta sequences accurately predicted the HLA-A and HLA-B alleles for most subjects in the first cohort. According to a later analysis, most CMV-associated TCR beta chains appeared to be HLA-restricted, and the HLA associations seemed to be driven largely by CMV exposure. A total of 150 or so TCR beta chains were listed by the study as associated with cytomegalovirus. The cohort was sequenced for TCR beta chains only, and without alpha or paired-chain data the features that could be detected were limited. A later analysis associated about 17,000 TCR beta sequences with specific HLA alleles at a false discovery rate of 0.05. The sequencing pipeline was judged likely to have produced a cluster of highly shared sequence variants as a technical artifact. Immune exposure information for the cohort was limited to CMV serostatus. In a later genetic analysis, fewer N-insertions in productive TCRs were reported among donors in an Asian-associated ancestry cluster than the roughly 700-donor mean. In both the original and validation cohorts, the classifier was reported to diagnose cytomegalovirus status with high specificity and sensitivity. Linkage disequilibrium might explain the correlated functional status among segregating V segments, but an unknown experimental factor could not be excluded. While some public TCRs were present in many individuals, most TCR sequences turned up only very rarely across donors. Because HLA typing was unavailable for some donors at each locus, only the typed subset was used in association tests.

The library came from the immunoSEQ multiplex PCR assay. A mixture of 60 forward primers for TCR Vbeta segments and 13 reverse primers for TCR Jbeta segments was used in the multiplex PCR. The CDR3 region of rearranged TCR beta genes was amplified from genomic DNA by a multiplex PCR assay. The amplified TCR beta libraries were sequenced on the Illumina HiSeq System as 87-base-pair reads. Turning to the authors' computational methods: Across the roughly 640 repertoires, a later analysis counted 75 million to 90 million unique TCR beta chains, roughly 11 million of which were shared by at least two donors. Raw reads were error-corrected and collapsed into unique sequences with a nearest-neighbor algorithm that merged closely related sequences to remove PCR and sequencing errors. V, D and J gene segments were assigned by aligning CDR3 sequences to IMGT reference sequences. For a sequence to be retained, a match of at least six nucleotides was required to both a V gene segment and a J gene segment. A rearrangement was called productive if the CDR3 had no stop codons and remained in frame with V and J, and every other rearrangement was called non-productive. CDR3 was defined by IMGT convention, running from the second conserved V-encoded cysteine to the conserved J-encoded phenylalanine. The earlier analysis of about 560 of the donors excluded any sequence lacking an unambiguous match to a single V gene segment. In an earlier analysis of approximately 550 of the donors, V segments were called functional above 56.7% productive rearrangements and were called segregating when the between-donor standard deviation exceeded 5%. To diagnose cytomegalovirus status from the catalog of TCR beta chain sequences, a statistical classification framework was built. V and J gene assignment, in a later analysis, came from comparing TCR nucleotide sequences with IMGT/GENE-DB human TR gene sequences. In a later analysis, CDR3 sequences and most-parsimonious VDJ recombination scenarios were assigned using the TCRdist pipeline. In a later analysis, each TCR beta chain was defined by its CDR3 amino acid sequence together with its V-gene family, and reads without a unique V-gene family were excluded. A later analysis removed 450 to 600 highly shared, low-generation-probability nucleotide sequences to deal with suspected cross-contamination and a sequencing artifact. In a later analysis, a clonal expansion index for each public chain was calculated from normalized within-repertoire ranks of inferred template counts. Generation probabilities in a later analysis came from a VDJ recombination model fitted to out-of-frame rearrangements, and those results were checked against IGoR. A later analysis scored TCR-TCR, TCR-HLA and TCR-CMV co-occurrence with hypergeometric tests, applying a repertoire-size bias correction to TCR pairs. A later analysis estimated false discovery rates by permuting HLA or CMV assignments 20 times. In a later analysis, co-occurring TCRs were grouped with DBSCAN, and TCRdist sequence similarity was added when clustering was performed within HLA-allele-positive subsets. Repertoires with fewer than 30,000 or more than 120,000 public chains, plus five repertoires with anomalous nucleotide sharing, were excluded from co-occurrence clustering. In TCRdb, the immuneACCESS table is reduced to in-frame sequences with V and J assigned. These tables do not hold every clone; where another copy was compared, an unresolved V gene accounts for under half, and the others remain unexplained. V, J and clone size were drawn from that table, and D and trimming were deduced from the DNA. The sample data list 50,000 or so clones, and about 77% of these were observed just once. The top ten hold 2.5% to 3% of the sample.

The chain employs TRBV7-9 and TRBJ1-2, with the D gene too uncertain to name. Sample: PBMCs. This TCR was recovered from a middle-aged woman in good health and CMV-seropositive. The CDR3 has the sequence CASSSNYGYTF. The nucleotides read TGTGCCAGCAGCTCGAACTATGGCTACACCTTC.